Shown below are 29 T cell receptor beta chains from a single sample sequenced in a study of T cell responses to AZD1222 COVID-19 vaccine. The protocol was immunoSEQ multiplex PCR, while the TCRdb copy is restricted to in-frame clones and leaves out a portion. The repertoire holds 120,000 to 150,000 clones, with approximately 90% as singletons. Sample: peripheral blood, taken 28 days after the second AZD1222 dose. All receptors derive from an adult who received the AZD1222 COVID-19 vaccine.

The chain carries TRBV5-6 and TRBJ2-7; tentatively, D is TRBD1 or TRBD2 (6 bases each). The CDR3 extends over 14 amino acids. Trimming pared 4 bases from V and 0 bases from J, leaving 11 bases between. CDR1 is SGHDT, CDR2 YYEEEE, per germline. In DNA form, the CDR3 reads TGTGCCAGCAGCCCCGGAGGGGGCTCCTACGAGCAGTACTTC. Residues: CASSPGGGSYEQYF.

V and J are TRBV12-5 and TRBJ2-1, with 8 bases that match TRBD2. The CDR3 has 12 amino acids. V was clipped by 5 bases and J by 9 bases; unmatched bases: 3. Germline lookup yields CDR1 LGHNT and CDR2 FRNRAP. The chain's CDR3 is CASGHGGVEQFF. CDR3 DNA sequence: TGTGCTAGTGGTCACGGGGGGGTTGAGCAGTTCTTC.

The CDR3 spells CASSQRVASGGLSTDTQYF. The CDR3 DNA reads as TGTGCCAGCAGCCAAAGGGTAGCGAGCGGGGGGTTAAGCACAGATACGCAGTATTTT. The V and J genes are TRBV3-1 (or the pseudogene TRBV3-2) and TRBJ2-3, with 9 bases that match TRBD2. Germline loops: CDR1 LGHDT, CDR2 YNNKEL (reference sequence). This CDR3 is 19 amino acids long. The V segment lost 2 bases and the J segment 0 bases; nucleotides outside the gene matches: 12.

V is TRBV7-2 and J is TRBJ2-1; TRBD2 might be the D (5 bases). Trimming took 2 bases from V and 0 from J, leaving 8 bases between them. The length of the CDR3 is 15 residues. Germline CDR1 is SGHTA and CDR2 is FQGNSA. The CDR3 here is CASSLFGDSYNEQFF. The CDR3 coding sequence is TGTGCCAGCAGCTTATTCGGGGACTCCTACAATGAGCAGTTCTTC.

V usage is TRBV6-2 or TRBV6-3 and J usage is TRBJ1-5, with 7 bases lining up with TRBD1. V lost 5 bases to trimming and J lost 3 bases; unmatched junction nucleotides: 10. The germline V gene encodes CDR1 MNHEY and CDR2 SVGEGT. The CDR3 sequence is 16 residues long. The DNA for the CDR3 is TGTGCCAGCAGTGCGCCGGGACAGACGCTCAATCAGCCCCAGCATTTT. This codes for CASSAPGQTLNQPQHF.

The V call is TRBV9, the J call TRBJ1-5; D gene ambiguous. CDR1 is SGDLS, CDR2 YYNGEE, per germline. This CDR3 spans 14 amino acids. Trimming removed 3 bases at V and 0 bases at J, with 7 bases between. CDR3 in amino acids: CASSAKGSNQPQHF. The CDR3 DNA sequence: TGTGCCAGCAGCGCGAAGGGTAGCAATCAGCCCCAGCATTTT. Full variable domain (rest looked up from reference TRBV9 and TRBJ1-5): DSGVTQTPKHLITATGQRVTLRCSPRSGDLSVYWYQQSLDQGLQFLIQYYNGEERAKGNILERFSAQQFPDLHSELNLSSLELGDSALYFCASSAKGSNQPQHFGDGTRLSIL.

The genes are TRBV5-5 and TRBJ2-5; no reliable D call. The CDR3 contains 15 residues. Between the trimmed V and J ends, which lost 3 bases and 2 bases, there was a span of 14 bases. Germline CDR1 SGHKS, CDR2 YYEKEE (reference sequence). The CDR3 DNA reads as TGTGCCAGCAGCTCCCAGGTGGCTCGTCAAGAGACCCAGTACTTC. It specifies CASSSQVARQETQYF.

The CDR3 region is CATSKDYYTDTQYF. In DNA form, the CDR3 reads TGTGCCACCAGCAAAGACTACTACACAGATACGCAGTATTTT. The chain joins TRBV15 to TRBJ2-3, with a weak D call TRBD2 (5 bases). CDR1 and CDR2 from the germline V gene are LNHNV and YYDKDF (reference sequence). The CDR3 length is 14 residues. V was cut by 4 bases and J by 2 bases, with 10 bases left in between.

DNA of the CDR3: TGTGCCAGCAGTTACGGGACAGGGCTTTATGAAGCTTTCTTT. As protein: CASSYGTGLYEAFF. The genes are TRBV6-2 or TRBV6-3 and TRBJ1-1, with 9 nucleotides matching TRBD1. V lost 2 bases and J lost 7; bases outside the gene matches: 5. The CDR3 runs 14 residues. CDR1 is MNHEY, CDR2 SVGEGT, per germline.

Only a few counts were recorded for this clone. The genes are TRBV18 and TRBJ2-3; maybe TRBD2 (7 bases). Germline assignment: CDR1 KGHSH and CDR2 LQKENI. The CDR3 runs 16 residues. V dropped 6 bases and J dropped 0 bases, with 16 bases sitting between them. This CDR3 reads CASSAGAESSTDTQYF. CDR3 nucleotide sequence: TGTGCCAGCTCCGCGGGGGCTGAGAGTAGCACAGATACGCAGTATTTT.

The genes are TRBV5-1 and TRBJ1-2; 9 bases align to TRBD1. CDR1 is SGHRS and CDR2 is YFSETQ in the germline V gene. CDR3 length: 14 amino acids. Trimming cost V 0 bases and J 5 bases; bases outside gene matches: 2. The CDR3 DNA reads TGCGCCAGCAGCTTGGGGGACAGGGAGTATGGCTACACCTTC. This gives the protein CASSLGDREYGYTF.

CDR3 nucleotide sequence: TGTGCCAGCAGCTCAGAAGGGGGGAACGGGGCCAACGTCCTGACTTTC. Its translation: CASSSEGGNGANVLTF. The V and J genes are TRBV5-4 and TRBJ2-6, with D perhaps being TRBD1 or TRBD2 (6 bases each). The V end was cut by 3 bases, the J end by 4 bases, with 14 bases between. This CDR3 comprises 16 residues. Germline V gives CDR1 SGHNT, CDR2 YYREEE (reference sequence).

The chain employs TRBV7-2 and TRBJ2-3; D is unresolved. V lost 5 bases, J lost 4 bases, and 10 bases lay in between. Germline values: CDR1 SGHTA, CDR2 FQGNSA. The CDR3 has 13 amino acids. The CDR3, as DNA: TGTGCCAGCAGCCCCCTTAGTGCAGATACGCAGTATTTT. Protein product: CASSPLSADTQYF.

The rearrangement links TRBV19 to TRBJ1-3, with D maybe TRBD1 (5 bases). V shed 7 bases and J shed 2 bases, with 15 bases lying between them. Germline V gene sequence: CDR1 LNHDA, CDR2 SQIVND (reference sequence). The CDR3 runs 15 residues. CDR3 region: CASNPPGTAGNTIYF. The DNA for the CDR3 is TGTGCCAGTAACCCCCCGGGGACGGCTGGAAACACCATATATTTT.

The V and J genes are TRBV24-1 and TRBJ2-1; D not certain. V was trimmed by 9 bases and J by 6 bases, leaving 17 bases between them. The CDR3 is 14 residues long. From germline, CDR1 is KGHDR and CDR2 SFDVKD. CDR3 in amino acids: CATATKTKGNEQFF. The CDR3 DNA follows: TGTGCCACCGCCACTAAAACCAAGGGCAATGAGCAGTTCTTC.

The rearrangement links TRBV11-3 to TRBJ1-1, with D hard to call. Trimming took 2 bases from V and 0 from J, leaving 7 bases between them. The CDR3 runs 14 residues. Germline values: CDR1 SGHNT, CDR2 YENEEA. CDR3 coding DNA: TGTGCCAGCAGCTTAAGCCCAGTGAACACTGAAGCTTTCTTT. It encodes CASSLSPVNTEAFF.

CDR3 loop: CASSVASRASTDTQYF. CDR3 DNA sequence: TGTGCCAGCAGCGTTGCCTCTAGAGCCAGCACAGATACGCAGTATTTT. The chain carries TRBV9 and TRBJ2-3, with unresolved D. From germline, CDR1 is SGDLS and CDR2 YYNGEE. The V and J ends lost 2 bases and 0 bases respectively, with 13 bases between them. CDR3 length equals 16 residues.

The DNA for the CDR3 is TGTGCCAGCAGTTGGACAGCCCTGAGCTCCTACGAGCAGTACTTC. As protein: CASSWTALSSYEQYF. J is TRBJ2-7 and V is TRBV28, with TRBD1 as a possible D gene (6 bases). The germline V gene encodes CDR1 MDHEN and CDR2 SYDVKM. The CDR3 spans 15 residues. V was shortened by 4 bases and J by 0 bases, with 13 bases between the two germline ends.

The gene calls are TRBV29-1 and TRBJ2-7; D is undetermined. Germline V gene data show CDR1 as SQVTM and CDR2 as ANQGSEA. The CDR3 length is 14 residues. V was shortened by 6 bases and J by 1 base, with 16 bases between the two germline ends. The CDR3 loop reads CSVSAGKTSYEQYF. In DNA, the CDR3 is TGCAGCGTCTCAGCTGGGAAGACGTCCTACGAGCAGTACTTC.

The chain combines TRBV11-2 with TRBJ1-2, with 9 bases identical to TRBD1. Germline V gene sequence: CDR1 SGHAT, CDR2 FQNNGV. The junction had 10 bases not matched to a gene; V was cut back by 4 bases and J by 7 bases. This CDR3 spans 15 amino acids. In DNA, the CDR3 is TGTGCCAGCAGCTCACCGGGACAGGGCTCCCCTGGCTACACCTTC. Its protein is CASSSPGQGSPGYTF.

The chain combines TRBV6-6 with TRBJ2-7; D perhaps matches TRBD2 (6 bases). Deletions cut 2 bases from V and 3 bases from J, with 11 bases between. Germline V CDR1 and CDR2: MNHNY, SVGAGI (reference sequence). CDR3 length: 14 amino acids. The CDR3 coding sequence is TGTGCCAGCAGTTACCGGCGGGACGGCTACGAGCAGTACTTC. Its translation is CASSYRRDGYEQYF.

V is TRBV29-1 and J is TRBJ2-6, with D possibly TRBD2 on 5 matching bases. The germline V and J ends were trimmed by 6 bases and 4 bases, with 19 bases remaining between them. There are 16 residues in the CDR3. Per germline, CDR1 SQVTM and CDR2 ANQGSEA. The CDR3 DNA reads TGCAGCGTAGACGACGGCCCGGAGGCGGGGGCCAACGTCCTGACTTTC. Its protein product is CSVDDGPEAGANVLTF.

The chain recombines TRBV19 with TRBJ2-3, with 8 bases identical to TRBD2. J gave up 3 bases and V 6 bases, and 8 bases lay outside the gene matches. The CDR3 runs 15 residues. Germline lookup yields CDR1 LNHDA and CDR2 SQIVND (reference sequence). CDR3 in amino acids: CASSVGGAWTDTQYF. For the CDR3, the DNA is TGTGCCAGTAGCGTCGGGGGGGCCTGGACAGATACGCAGTATTTT.

The rearrangement links TRBV7-2 to TRBJ2-7, with 13 bases fitting TRBD2. The germline V gene encodes CDR1 SGHTA and CDR2 FQGNSA. J was trimmed by 4 bases and V by 3 bases; bases with no gene match: 6. This CDR3 region has 16 residues. The CDR3 reads CASSFHGTSGEYEQYF. CDR3 DNA: TGTGCCAGCAGCTTTCACGGGACTAGCGGGGAGTACGAGCAGTACTTC.

V gene TRBV27 combines with J gene TRBJ2-7, with 8 bases identical to TRBD1. The V and J ends lost 7 bases and 5 bases, in that order; junction bases with no gene match: 10. The CDR3 has 14 residues. The germline CDR1 and CDR2 sequences are MNHEY and SMNVEV (reference sequence). The CDR3 loop is CASKKGQGIDEQYF. The CDR3 DNA reads as TGTGCCAGCAAAAAAGGACAGGGAATCGACGAGCAGTACTTC.

The chain uses TRBV5-1 and TRBJ2-1, with D maybe TRBD1 (5 bases). The V gene lost 0 bases and the J gene lost 0 bases, with 10 bases spanning the gap. Germline CDR1 and CDR2: SGHRS and YFSETQ. The CDR3 totals 16 residues. CDR3 nucleotide sequence: TGCGCCAGCAGCTTGGACCAGGGCAGCTCCTACAATGAGCAGTTCTTC. Translated, it gives CASSLDQGSSYNEQFF.

V and J are TRBV6-1 and TRBJ2-3, with D tentatively TRBD2 (7 bases). Germline V gene lookup returns CDR1 MNHNS and CDR2 SASEGT. V lost 2 bases to trimming and J lost 1 base, with 10 bases between them. This CDR3 region has 15 residues. The CDR3 sequence is CASSEYGGRTDTQYF. The CDR3 DNA reads as TGTGCCAGCAGTGAATACGGGGGGCGCACAGATACGCAGTATTTT.

The chain links TRBV11-2 to TRBJ2-7; D remains unclear. V lost 4 bases and J 0 bases, leaving 13 bases between the germline ends. CDR3 length: 15 amino acids. CDR1 SGHAT and CDR2 FQNNGV come from the germline V gene. The CDR3 protein is CASSSYKGGSYEQYF. For the CDR3, the DNA is TGTGCCAGCAGCTCATACAAGGGCGGCTCCTACGAGCAGTACTTC.

This clone has more than one count but fewer than ten. This chain uses TRBV6-1 with TRBJ1-4; no definite D call. Per the germline V gene, CDR1 is MNHNS and CDR2 is SASEGT. The CDR3 consists of 15 residues. V lost 2 bases, J lost 0 bases, and 7 bases lay in between. This chain's CDR3 is CASSESDPTNEKLFF. CDR3 in DNA: TGTGCCAGCAGTGAATCGGATCCAACTAATGAAAAACTGTTTTTT.